A single sample gave rise to the 27 T cell receptor beta chains below, sequenced in a study of CD8+ T cells in alopecia areata. Treatment denoted: oral pan-JAK inhibitor, 5-10 mg twice daily. Reverse transcribed after extraction, RNA yielded cDNA as the sequencing template. Produced via immunoSEQ multiplex PCR; TCRdb's table is partial and in-frame only. This repertoire shows about 200,000 clones, about 64% found once; its top ten account for about 4%. Sequenced material: CD4+ T cells sorted from blood, taken at week 4, from a patient treated with tofacitinib. These receptors originate from a human donor with alopecia areata.

This chain links TRBV6-5 with TRBJ2-2, with D unresolved. CDR1 and CDR2 (germline): MNHEY, SVGAGI. The V end lost 6 bases, the J end lost 1 base, and 9 bases lay between the germline ends. The CDR3 is made up of 14 amino acids. The CDR3 region has the DNA TGTGCCAGCAGCCTCTCTTGGAACACCGGGGAGCTGTTTTTT. Amino acids: CASSLSWNTGELFF.

This chain uses TRBV27 with TRBJ1-2; D gene ambiguous. V lost 1 base to trimming and J lost 1 base, with 10 bases between them. Germline V CDR1 and CDR2: MNHEY, SMNVEV (reference sequence). The CDR3 is 15 residues long. CDR3 sequence: CASSLYATVNYGYTF. Here the CDR3 DNA reads TGTGCCAGCAGTTTATACGCCACAGTTAACTATGGCTACACCTTC.

In its sample, this clone was seen once. The chain combines TRBV7-2 with TRBJ2-2; D uncertain. The V end lost 5 bases, the J end lost 3 bases, and 13 bases lay between the germline ends. Germline values: CDR1 SGHTA, CDR2 FQGNSA. The CDR3 extends over 15 amino acids. CDR3: CASSPHPMDTGELFF. CDR3 sequence (DNA): TGTGCCAGCAGCCCACATCCCATGGACACCGGGGAGCTGTTTTTT.

The V and J genes are TRBV4-1 and TRBJ1-2; D unresolved. V lost 0 bases to trimming and J lost 8 bases, with 13 bases between them. This CDR3 spans 14 amino acids. Germline V gives CDR1 MGHRA, CDR2 YSYEKL. The CDR3 DNA follows: TGCGCCAGCAGCCAAGATATAGGGAATAGGGGCTACACCTTC. It translates to CASSQDIGNRGYTF.

The chain's CDR3 is CASSPPAAGELFF. The CDR3 nucleotides read TGTGCCAGTAGTCCTCCTGCCGCCGGGGAGCTGTTTTTT. This rearrangement joins TRBV19 to TRBJ2-2; no firm D call. CDR1 LNHDA and CDR2 SQIVND come from the germline V gene (reference sequence). Trimming left V 5 bases short and J 6 bases short, with 10 bases between. This CDR3 has 13 amino acids.

The V gene is TRBV5-4, the J gene TRBJ2-3, with a possible D match to TRBD1 (6 bases). The CDR3 covers 17 residues. Germline V gives CDR1 SGHNT, CDR2 YYREEE (reference sequence). The V and J ends lost 0 bases and 0 bases respectively, with 14 bases between them. In DNA form, the CDR3 reads TGTGCCAGCAGCTTGGGCCTGGACAGCGCTAGCACAGATACGCAGTATTTT. Translation: CASSLGLDSASTDTQYF.

The chain uses TRBV6-5 and TRBJ1-1, with 8 bases matching TRBD1. With V trimmed by 6 bases and J by 5 bases, 5 bases remained unmatched. The CDR3 consists of 13 residues. Germline CDR1 MNHEY, CDR2 SVGAGI. CDR3 sequence reads: CASRKTGGTEAFF. The CDR3 DNA is TGTGCCAGCAGAAAAACAGGGGGTACTGAAGCTTTCTTT.

The chain's CDR3 is CACGDNYGYTF. CDR3 DNA sequence: TGTGCCTGCGGGGATAACTATGGCTACACCTTC. The chain is built from TRBV30 and TRBJ1-2; no definite D call. V was clipped by 6 bases and J by 1 base, with 6 bases between them. Germline CDR1 reads GTSNPN; CDR2 reads SVGIG (reference sequence). The CDR3 has 11 amino acids.

The rearrangement joins TRBV6-1 to TRBJ1-2; no clear D. V was trimmed by 1 base and J by 0 bases, leaving 12 bases between them. Germline loops: CDR1 MNHNS, CDR2 SASEGT. The CDR3 runs 16 residues. The CDR3 spells CASSEVRRGANYGYTF. The CDR3 DNA follows: TGTGCCAGCAGTGAAGTGAGACGCGGGGCTAACTATGGCTACACCTTC.

This sequence joins TRBV5-4 and TRBJ2-5, with 10 bases lining up with TRBD1. The CDR3 contains 14 residues. With 4 bases clipped from V and 2 bases from J, the junction kept 2 bases outside the gene matches. CDR1 is SGHNT, CDR2 YYREEE, per germline (reference sequence). CDR3 sequence reads: CASSRQGAQETQYF. The CDR3 DNA reads as TGTGCCAGCAGCAGACAGGGGGCGCAAGAGACCCAGTACTTC.

This clone was seen a handful of times. The rearrangement joins TRBV10-3 to TRBJ2-1; unclear D gene. From germline, CDR1 is ENHRY and CDR2 SYGVKD. The CDR3 is made up of 13 amino acids. V was cut by 3 bases and J by 6 bases, with 9 bases left in between. DNA for the CDR3: TGTGCCATCAGTGAAGGCCCGCCCAATGAGCAGTTCTTC. Translation: CAISEGPPNEQFF.

The chain links TRBV20-1 to TRBJ1-2; 9 nucleotides agree with TRBD1. Germline V gene lookup returns CDR1 DFQATT and CDR2 SNEGSKA (reference sequence). Trimming at V came to 3 bases and at J to 7 bases, leaving 0 bases not matched to a gene. This CDR3 has 11 amino acids. The DNA of the CDR3 is TGCAGTGCTAGGGACAGGGGTGGCTACACCTTC. Amino acid sequence: CSARDRGGYTF.

The chain joins TRBV7-2 to TRBJ2-2; 11 bases agree with TRBD2. The CDR3 has 16 amino acids. Germline V CDR1 and CDR2: SGHTA, FQGNSA. The V gene end was trimmed by 1 base and the J gene end by 5 bases; junction bases not matched to a gene: 3. CDR3 residues: CASSLGLAGPTGELFF. CDR3 DNA sequence: TGTGCCAGCAGCTTAGGACTAGCGGGACCAACCGGGGAGCTGTTTTTT.

The rearrangement joins TRBV7-2 to TRBJ2-3; the D gene is possibly TRBD2 (7 bases). V was shortened by 4 bases and J by 4 bases, with 15 bases between the two germline ends. CDR3 length: 15 amino acids. Germline CDR1 is SGHTA and CDR2 is FQGNSA. CDR3 in amino acids: CASSWVGGQADTQYF. In DNA form, the CDR3 reads TGTGCCAGCAGCTGGGTCGGGGGGCAGGCAGATACGCAGTATTTT. The full variable domain, with the rest looked up from reference TRBV7-2 and TRBJ2-3, is GAGVSQSPSNKVTEKGKDVELRCDPISGHTALYWYRQSLGQGLEFLIYFQGNSAPDKSGLPSDRFSAERTGGSVSTLTIQRTQQEDSAVYLCASSWVGGQADTQYFGPGTRLTVL.

CDR3 nucleotide sequence: TGTGCCAGCAGTTACCAACCCGTCCTCCAGGGTTCACCCCTCCACTTT. This codes for CASSYQPVLQGSPLHF. The chain links TRBV6-5 to TRBJ1-6; D possibly corresponds to TRBD1 (5 bases). Between the trimmed V and J ends, which lost 2 bases and 9 bases, there was a span of 17 bases. Germline V lookup: CDR1 MNHEY, CDR2 SVGAGI. CDR3 length: 16 amino acids.

V gene TRBV5-4 combines with J gene TRBJ1-2, with TRBD1 matching over 8 bases. CDR3 size: 19 residues. After removal of 4 bases from V and 4 bases from J, the junction contained 21 bases not matched to a gene. Germline V CDR1 and CDR2: SGHNT, YYREEE (reference sequence). DNA of the CDR3: TGTGCCAGCAGCCTGTCCCGGGACAGGTTATTGAGAGGAGGCTATGGCTACACCTTC. This gives the protein CASSLSRDRLLRGGYGYTF.

This clone was counted between two and nine times. At the DNA level, this CDR3 is encoded by other sequences in the same sample as well. The chain is built from TRBV29-1 and TRBJ2-3; possibly TRBD2 for D (5 bases). Germline values: CDR1 SQVTM, CDR2 ANQGSEA. The CDR3 totals 13 residues. Trimming removed 3 bases from V and 2 bases from J, with 9 bases in between. The CDR3 here is CSVDEGYTDTQYF. For the CDR3, the DNA is TGCAGCGTTGACGAGGGCTACACAGATACGCAGTATTTT.

The chain is built from TRBV27 and TRBJ2-3; D possibly corresponds to TRBD1 (5 bases). Germline CDR1 MNHEY, CDR2 SMNVEV (reference sequence). Trimming stripped 5 bases from V and 1 base from J, with 7 bases between. CDR3 length: 13 residues. The CDR3 coding sequence is TGTGCCAGCAGTCAACAGGGCACAGATACGCAGTATTTT. Translated: CASSQQGTDTQYF.

This clone has only a few counts. The CDR3 DNA is TGTGCCAGTAGTTTCGTGAACACTGAAGCTTTCTTT. Translated, it gives CASSFVNTEAFF. The V gene is TRBV19, the J gene TRBJ1-1, with D unclear. Trimming removed 5 bases at V and 0 bases at J, with 4 bases between. The CDR3 loop spans 12 amino acids. Germline V CDR1 and CDR2: LNHDA, SQIVND (reference sequence).

V is TRBV9 and J is TRBJ1-2; D ambiguous. Germline V gene sequence: CDR1 SGDLS, CDR2 YYNGEE. V lost 3 bases and J lost 1, with 13 bases in between. This CDR3 has 15 residues. Here the CDR3 reads CASSALSRNNYGYTF. CDR3 nucleotide sequence: TGTGCCAGCAGCGCCCTTAGTAGGAATAACTATGGCTACACCTTC. Full variable domain (rest looked up from reference TRBV9 and TRBJ1-2): DSGVTQTPKHLITATGQRVTLRCSPRSGDLSVYWYQQSLDQGLQFLIQYYNGEERAKGNILERFSAQQFPDLHSELNLSSLELGDSALYFCASSALSRNNYGYTFGSGTRLTVV.

The V gene is TRBV29-1, the J gene TRBJ1-1; D is unclear. The V and J ends lost 1 base and 7 bases respectively, with 10 bases between them. The CDR3 totals 12 residues. Germline V gene data show CDR1 as SQVTM and CDR2 as ANQGSEA. For the CDR3, the DNA is TGCAGCGTTGAAGTGACGACCGATGAAGCTTTCTTT. Translation gives CSVEVTTDEAFF.

This clone was seen only a few times. The rearrangement links TRBV18 to TRBJ1-2; tentative D call: TRBD1 (6 bases). Trimming pared 1 base from V and 3 bases from J, leaving 9 bases between. The CDR3 has 14 amino acids. Germline V CDR1 and CDR2: KGHSH, LQKENI. This CDR3 reads CASSPLGGDYGYTF. CDR3 sequence (DNA): TGTGCCAGCTCACCACTGGGGGGCGACTATGGCTACACCTTC.

The rearrangement joins TRBV7-2 to TRBJ2-5, with D maybe TRBD1 (6 bases). Trimming took 1 base from V and 5 from J, leaving 14 bases between them. This CDR3 is built from 15 residues. Looked up from germline, CDR1 is SGHTA and CDR2 is FQGNSA. The CDR3 DNA is TGTGCCAGCAGCTTAGGGGGGCGGCCGGCCGAGACCCAGTACTTC. Its protein is CASSLGGRPAETQYF.

The J gene is TRBJ1-5, the V gene TRBV30; D is unclear. The CDR3 covers 15 residues. V lost 3 bases and J lost 4, with 16 bases in between. CDR1 and CDR2 from the germline V gene are GTSNPN and SVGIG (reference sequence). The CDR3 here is CAWRMSGLKNQPQHF. The CDR3, as DNA: TGTGCCTGGAGGATGTCGGGTTTGAAGAATCAGCCCCAGCATTTT.

This clone appeared a few times. This rearrangement joins TRBV6-6 to TRBJ2-1; D might be TRBD1 (5 bases). V dropped 5 bases and J dropped 11 bases, with 10 bases sitting between them. The CDR3 spans 11 residues. CDR1 is MNHNY, CDR2 SVGAGI, per germline (reference sequence). The CDR3 sequence: CASSDDRKQFF. CDR3 nucleotide sequence: TGTGCCAGCAGTGATGACAGAAAGCAGTTCTTC.

The V call is TRBV6-5, the J call TRBJ1-2, with unresolved D. The V end lost 5 bases, the J end lost 8 bases, and 15 bases lay between the germline ends. This CDR3 has 13 residues. Germline V CDR1 and CDR2: MNHEY, SVGAGI. DNA for the CDR3: TGTGCCAGCAGTCCGGAACACGGTCGGGGCTACACCTTC. It is translated as CASSPEHGRGYTF.

V gene TRBV30 combines with J gene TRBJ1-4, with D perhaps TRBD1 (5 bases). Germline CDR1 reads GTSNPN; CDR2 reads SVGIG (reference sequence). V was clipped by 0 bases and J by 0 bases, with 8 bases between them. CDR3 length: 15 residues. DNA of the CDR3: TGTGCCTGGAGTGTGGGGACGTCAACTAATGAAAAACTGTTTTTT. Translated, it gives CAWSVGTSTNEKLFF.